The T cell receptor beta chain under discussion was sequenced for a study of control samples from healthy donors and cancer patients. Assay used: immunoSEQ multiplex PCR; TCRdb lists only in-frame clones, some missing. The repertoire holds 250,000 to 300,000 clones, roughly 87% seen once, with 13% in the top ten. Germline V gene lookup returns CDR1 MNHEY and CDR2 SVGAGI. The trim removed 7 bases at V and 2 bases at J, leaving 5 bases unmatched. The CDR3 loop spans 14 amino acids. Sequenced: PBMCs. This clonotype was obtained from a woman aged 55-70 years with lung cancer. The chain couples TRBV6-5 to TRBJ1-5; 7 bases agree with TRBD1. CDR3 nucleotides: TGTGCCAGCACCCAAGGACAGGGCAATCAGCCCCAGCATTTT. This gives the protein CASTQGQGNQPQHF.